A single sample gave rise to the 13 T cell receptor beta chains below, sequenced in a study of shared clonotypes between healthy human individuals. Sequencing used immunoSEQ multiplex PCR; TCRdb keeps in-frame clones, though not all of them. The profile shows some 690,000 clones, less than 95% of them singletons. The sample comprised memory CD8+ T cells from PBMCs. Stated subset: CD45RO+ cells pooled with CCR7-negative TemRA cells. The receptors here all came from a man younger than 35 in good health. Some clones in this sample may be carry-over from other donors' samples.

This chain joins TRBV4-1 and TRBJ2-7; 7 nucleotides agree with TRBD1. This CDR3 is 13 amino acids long. Per germline, CDR1 MGHRA and CDR2 YSYEKL. The V segment lost 8 bases and the J segment 0 bases; nucleotides outside the gene matches: 4. In DNA form, the CDR3 reads TGCGCCAGCGCTTACAGGGGCTCCTACGAGCAGTACTTC. This sequence encodes CASAYRGSYEQYF.

This chain connects TRBV7-9 to TRBJ2-3; D is undetermined. This CDR3 spans 12 amino acids. V lost 3 bases and J lost 6, with 7 bases in between. Germline V gene data show CDR1 as SEHNR and CDR2 as FQNEAQ (reference sequence). In DNA form, the CDR3 reads TGTGCCAGCAGCTTGAATGGGGATACGCAGTATTTT. Translating it yields CASSLNGDTQYF.

The chain couples TRBV19 to TRBJ1-5; unclear D gene. Germline V gene sequence: CDR1 LNHDA, CDR2 SQIVND (reference sequence). Deletions cut 5 bases from V and 2 bases from J, with 16 bases between. This CDR3 comprises 16 residues. CDR3 DNA sequence: TGTGCCAGTAGTCCCTCTTCCGACTTTGGCAATCAGCCCCAGCATTTT. Amino acid sequence: CASSPSSDFGNQPQHF.

This sequence joins TRBV4-2 and TRBJ2-2; no reliable D call. V lost 0 bases and J lost 2, with 7 bases in between. The CDR3 spans 15 residues. The V gene's germline CDR1 is LGHNA and CDR2 YNFKEQ. This CDR3 reads CASSQDFPNTGELFF. CDR3 DNA: TGTGCCAGCAGCCAAGATTTTCCCAACACCGGGGAGCTGTTTTTT.

This clone was recorded only once. This sequence joins TRBV5-6 and TRBJ1-2, with D possibly being TRBD1 (6 bases). V lost 3 bases, J lost 3 bases, and 12 bases lay in between. Germline CDR1 SGHDT, CDR2 YYEEEE. This CDR3 is 14 amino acids long. The CDR3 DNA reads TGTGCCAGCAGCTCTAGACAGGCTGACTATGGCTACACCTTC. Residues: CASSSRQADYGYTF.

The J gene is TRBJ2-3, the V gene TRBV9; 7 bases are shared with TRBD2. The CDR3 spans 16 residues. V lost 0 bases to trimming and J lost 1 base; unmatched junction nucleotides: 5. Per germline, CDR1 SGDLS and CDR2 YYNGEE. The CDR3 region has the DNA TGTGCCAGCAGCGTAGGGCTAGCGGCCCGCACAGATACGCAGTATTTT. Its protein is CASSVGLAARTDTQYF.

The chain joins TRBV21-1 to TRBJ2-4; TRBD2, as called in the table, went unchecked against the DNA. TRBV21-1 is classified as a pseudogene. The CDR3 loop spans 21 amino acids. CDR3: CASSKGGPGGPIFIAKNIQYF. The DNA of the CDR3 is TGTGCCAGCAGCAAAGGTGGGCCGGGGGGGCCCATCTTCATAGCCAAAAACATTCAGTACTTC.

This clone was seen more than once but under ten times. The chain is built from TRBV29-1 and TRBJ1-1; 8 bases line up with TRBD1. The trim removed 5 bases at V and 8 bases at J, leaving 1 base unmatched. The CDR3 has 10 amino acids. The germline CDR1 and CDR2 sequences are SQVTM and ANQGSEA. As DNA, the CDR3 is TGCAGCGTTTGGACAGGGGAAGCTTTCTTT. Its translation: CSVWTGEAFF.

This chain's CDR3 is CASSLQGLGYEQYF. The CDR3 nucleotides read TGTGCCAGCAGTTTACAGGGCCTGGGCTACGAGCAGTACTTC. The rearrangement joins TRBV27 to TRBJ2-7; D perhaps matches TRBD1 (5 bases). This CDR3 has 14 amino acids. Trimming took 2 bases from V and 3 from J, leaving 11 bases between them. Germline V gene sequence: CDR1 MNHEY, CDR2 SMNVEV (reference sequence).

The chain combines TRBV7-2 with TRBJ2-7; D is tentatively TRBD1 or TRBD2 (5 bases each). CDR1 and CDR2 (germline): SGHTA, FQGNSA. This CDR3 contains 14 residues. Trimming removed 1 base from V and 6 bases from J, with 13 bases in between. As DNA, the CDR3 is TGTGCCAGCAGCTTAGTGGGACCCATTTTCGAGCAGTACTTC. Translating gives CASSLVGPIFEQYF.

The chain joins TRBV7-2 to TRBJ2-7, with D perhaps TRBD2 (5 bases). V lost 3 bases, J lost 3 bases, and 12 bases lay in between. This CDR3 comprises 14 residues. Germline loops: CDR1 SGHTA, CDR2 FQGNSA. The CDR3 region is CASSFGLADYEQYF. DNA for the CDR3: TGTGCCAGCAGCTTTGGGCTAGCCGACTACGAGCAGTACTTC.

The chain combines TRBV6-1 with TRBJ1-1, with a weak D call TRBD1 (6 bases). The ends were cut back, 6 bases at V and 0 bases at J, with 14 bases in the middle. In germline, CDR1 is MNHNS, CDR2 SASEGT. The CDR3 is 15 residues long. The CDR3 protein is CASSETGLLNTEAFF. In nucleotides, the CDR3 is TGTGCCAGCAGCGAGACAGGCTTATTGAACACTGAAGCTTTCTTT.

The chain carries TRBV15 and TRBJ2-7; D possibly corresponds to TRBD2 (5 bases). Trimming cost V 8 bases and J 2 bases, with 19 bases left between them. Germline V CDR1 and CDR2: LNHNV, YYDKDF (reference sequence). The CDR3 loop spans 15 amino acids. CDR3: CATSSPISVTYEQYF. In DNA form, the CDR3 reads TGTGCCACCTCCAGCCCAATTAGCGTAACCTACGAGCAGTACTTC.